This T cell receptor (beta chain) was recorded in a study of early T cells in non-severe SARS-CoV-2 infection. Study-wide context: Chains were not paired, and sequencing was done on bulk RNA from unsorted whole blood. Regarding the study as a whole: Sequences matched to VDJdb favored anti-spike CD8 responses, while private and CD4 specificities were missed.

Points on this clonotype: No antigen is known for it.

Attachment of unique molecular identifiers to individual cDNA molecules was performed. TCRdb redid the calling of the 5' RACE reads with MiXCR, one entry per CDR3 protein. The repertoire holds nearly 110,000 distinct CDR3 sequences, roughly 11% seen once, with about 7.6% in the top ten. With 4 bases removed from V and 1 base from J, the gap between germline ends came to 9 bases. The CDR3 length is 14 residues. CDR1 is SGHKS and CDR2 is YYEKEE in the germline V gene (reference sequence). Sequencing was performed on whole blood. The V call is TRBV5-5, the J call TRBJ1-5; D possibly corresponds to TRBD1 (5 bases). The origin of this receptor is an adult who was a healthcare worker with PCR-confirmed SARS-CoV-2 infection or an uninfected control (not recorded which). This CDR3 reads CASSAQGSNQPQHF. The CDR3 nucleotides are TGTGCCAGCAGCGCCCAGGGAAGCAATCAGCCCCAGCATTTT.